The clone carrying this T cell receptor (beta chain) was recorded a few times. Antigen unknown. This entry belongs to a study of T cell responses to AZD1222 COVID-19 vaccine. Findings and caveats of the study: Clonal diversity may have been underestimated, and the donors were mostly white British, with more females than males. Researchers took repertoire samples only after the peak T cell response had come.

Both about-4-week and about-12-week second-dose recipients were combined. The V gene lost 7 bases and the J gene lost 4 bases, with 10 bases spanning the gap. The CDR3 totals 13 residues. In germline, CDR1 is SNHLY, CDR2 FYNNEI. This table comes from immunoSEQ multiplex PCR, and its TCRdb copy is limited to in-frame clones, with some not included. The sample lists roughly 130,000 clones, more than 85% occurring once. The sequence derives from an adult who received the AZD1222 COVID-19 vaccine. J is TRBJ1-4 and V is TRBV2; tentatively, D is TRBD1 (5 bases). The sequences come from peripheral blood, collected 28 days after the second AZD1222 dose. This CDR3 is CASNRQYNEKLFF. The CDR3 region has the DNA TGTGCCAGCAATCGACAGTATAATGAAAAACTGTTTTTT.